Below are 20 T cell receptor beta chains sequenced from a single sample in a study of cytomegalovirus exposure and HLA in healthy donors. Sequenced by immunoSEQ multiplex PCR; TCRdb stores in-frame clones only, minus some. This table has roughly 200,000 clones, roughly 86% appearing once. Sequencing was carried out using PBMCs. These receptors were obtained from a man in his thirties or forties in good health and CMV-seropositive.

The chain joins TRBV7-6 to TRBJ2-7; D unclear. The CDR3 runs 15 residues. Trimming took off 1 base at V and 5 bases at J, with 15 bases between the two ends. The germline V gene has CDR1 SGHVS and CDR2 FNYEAQ. CDR3 sequence (DNA): TGTGCCAGCAGCTTAGATGGGTCCCAAGTAAACGAGCAGTACTTC. Protein product: CASSLDGSQVNEQYF.

The chain couples TRBV28 to TRBJ2-7, with D unresolved. The V end was cut by 0 bases, the J end by 6 bases, with 9 bases between. Germline CDR1 is MDHEN and CDR2 is SYDVKM. The CDR3 extends over 13 amino acids. DNA of the CDR3: TGTGCCAGCAGTTTATGGGTCCGGGTCGAGCAGTACTTC. Amino acids: CASSLWVRVEQYF.

The gene calls are TRBV7-3 and TRBJ2-5; D unresolved. Deletions cut 3 bases from V and 2 bases from J, with 10 bases between. This CDR3 comprises 14 residues. Germline V lookup: CDR1 SGHTA, CDR2 FQGTGA. CDR3 in amino acids: CASSFAGLQETQYF. In nucleotides, the CDR3 is TGTGCCAGCAGCTTTGCAGGTCTGCAAGAGACCCAGTACTTC.

This sequence joins TRBV11-2 and TRBJ2-7; 8 positions agree with TRBD1. There are 13 residues in the CDR3. The V segment lost 4 bases and the J segment 4 bases; nucleotides outside the gene matches: 3. The germline CDR1 and CDR2 sequences are SGHAT and FQNNGV. CDR3 amino acids: CASSSDRAYEQYF. CDR3 DNA sequence: TGTGCCAGCAGCTCGGACAGGGCTTACGAGCAGTACTTC.

The chain links TRBV2 to TRBJ2-3; no firm D call. The ends were cut back, 6 bases at V and 4 bases at J, with 5 bases in the middle. The CDR3 has 11 amino acids. Germline CDR1 is SNHLY and CDR2 is FYNNEI. The chain's CDR3 is CASRLADTQYF. The CDR3 DNA follows: TGTGCCAGCAGGCTAGCAGATACGCAGTATTTT.

The chain uses TRBV2 and TRBJ2-5; TRBD2 aligns across 15 bases. J gave up 12 bases and V 6 bases, and 8 bases lay outside the gene matches. Germline assignment: CDR1 SNHLY and CDR2 FYNNEI. The CDR3 loop spans 14 amino acids. The CDR3 bases are TGTGCCAGCAGGGGGGGACTAGCGGGAGGAGTTGAGTACTTC. Protein sequence: CASRGGLAGGVEYF.

The V call is TRBV18, the J call TRBJ2-7; 8 nucleotides line up with TRBD1. Trimming took 6 bases from V and 2 from J; bases not matched to a gene: 3. Germline V gene lookup returns CDR1 KGHSH and CDR2 LQKENI. The CDR3 is made up of 13 amino acids. CDR3 coding DNA: TGTGCCAGCTCCACAGGGGGGACCTACGAGCAGTACTTC. The encoded protein is CASSTGGTYEQYF.

The gene calls are TRBV6-5 and TRBJ1-2, with no clear D. V was pared by 4 bases and J by 1 base, with 4 bases between. This CDR3 has 12 residues. Germline V gene data show CDR1 as MNHEY and CDR2 as SVGAGI. In nucleotides, the CDR3 is TGTGCCAGCAGTTCAGTTAACTATGGCTACACCTTC. Its protein product is CASSSVNYGYTF.

V is TRBV10-3 and J is TRBJ1-1, with a possible D match to TRBD1 (5 bases). Between the trimmed V and J ends, which lost 6 bases and 1 base, there was a span of 12 bases. The CDR3 extends over 14 amino acids. Germline V gives CDR1 ENHRY, CDR2 SYGVKD. DNA for the CDR3: TGTGCCATCAGGGGGGGGACGGAGAACACTGAAGCTTTCTTT. Its translation is CAIRGGTENTEAFF.

The chain couples TRBV19 to TRBJ1-2; the D gene is possibly TRBD1 (6 bases). V was clipped by 7 bases and J by 3 bases, with 9 bases between them. In germline, CDR1 is LNHDA, CDR2 SQIVND (reference sequence). This CDR3 is built from 12 residues. In nucleotides, the CDR3 is TGTGCCAGTAAGGACAGTCACTATGGCTACACCTTC. Protein sequence: CASKDSHYGYTF.

This chain links TRBV18 with TRBJ1-5; the match to TRBD1 covers 7 bases. Germline-derived CDR1 and CDR2 are KGHSH and LQKENI. J lost 6 bases, V lost 6 bases, and 2 bases had no gene match. The CDR3 consists of 12 residues. In DNA form, the CDR3 reads TGTGCCAGCTCTCAGGGGGGTCAGCCCCAGCATTTT. Amino acids: CASSQGGQPQHF.

This chain uses TRBV20-1 with TRBJ2-1; D is unclear. There are 11 residues in the CDR3. Trimming removed 0 bases from V and 7 bases from J, with 4 bases in between. The germline V gene encodes CDR1 DFQATT and CDR2 SNEGSKA (reference sequence). CDR3 amino acids: CSAREGNEQFF. The CDR3 bases are TGCAGTGCTAGAGAAGGTAATGAGCAGTTCTTC.

The CDR3 DNA reads as TGTGCCAGCAGCTTAGATGCTAGCGGGAGTATCGCAGATACGCAGTATTTT. Protein product: CASSLDASGSIADTQYF. The rearrangement joins TRBV11-2 to TRBJ2-3; 10 bases line up with TRBD2. The germline V gene has CDR1 SGHAT and CDR2 FQNNGV. The CDR3 covers 17 residues. The V and J ends lost 0 bases and 4 bases, in that order; junction bases with no gene match: 7. The variable domain in full, with the rest retrieved from reference TRBV11-2 and TRBJ2-3, is EAGVAQSPRYKIIEKRQSVAFWCNPISGHATLYWYQQILGQGPKLLIQFQNNGVVDDSQLPKDRFSAERLKGVDSTLKIQPAKLEDSAVYLCASSLDASGSIADTQYFGPGTRLTVL.

The chain links TRBV29-1 to TRBJ2-1; D uncertain. This CDR3 is built from 10 residues. Germline CDR1 reads SQVTM; CDR2 reads ANQGSEA. Trimming took off 3 bases at V and 4 bases at J, with 1 base between the two ends. The CDR3 DNA follows: TGCAGCGTTGATTACAATGAGCAGTTCTTC. Translated: CSVDYNEQFF.

The chain joins TRBV9 to TRBJ2-3, with 8 bases lining up with TRBD1. CDR3 length: 15 residues. J gave up 5 bases and V 4 bases, and 9 bases lay outside the gene matches. The V gene's germline CDR1 is SGDLS and CDR2 YYNGEE. CDR3 sequence: CASSMTGVRRDTQYF. CDR3 DNA sequence: TGTGCCAGCAGCATGACAGGGGTCAGGAGAGATACGCAGTATTTT.

The rearrangement uses TRBV6-5 and TRBJ2-7; 7 bases align to TRBD1. With 2 bases clipped from V and 4 bases from J, the junction kept 5 bases outside the gene matches. The CDR3 loop spans 14 amino acids. Germline V gives CDR1 MNHEY, CDR2 SVGAGI. DNA of the CDR3: TGTGCCAGCAGTTACGGCAGGGGGAGATACGAGCAGTACTTC. Amino acid sequence: CASSYGRGRYEQYF.

V and J are TRBV7-9 and TRBJ1-1; D uncertain. Between the trimmed V and J ends, which lost 4 bases and 10 bases, there was a span of 13 bases. The V gene's germline CDR1 is SEHNR and CDR2 FQNEAQ (reference sequence). CDR3 length equals 12 residues. The CDR3 sequence: CASSSAPGPAFF. CDR3 sequence (DNA): TGTGCCAGCAGCTCCGCACCTGGACCAGCTTTCTTT.

This clone was recorded a few times. The chain employs TRBV5-1 and TRBJ1-2; D not resolved. The CDR3 totals 13 residues. The germline V gene encodes CDR1 SGHRS and CDR2 YFSETQ. Trimming took 0 bases from V and 5 from J, leaving 8 bases between them. The CDR3 DNA sequence: TGCGCCAGCAGCTTGGAGGACGGATATGGCTACACCTTC. Residues: CASSLEDGYGYTF.

The chain is built from TRBV9 and TRBJ2-1; 9 nucleotides line up with TRBD2. The CDR3 loop spans 13 amino acids. Germline V gene lookup returns CDR1 SGDLS and CDR2 YYNGEE. Trimming at V came to 4 bases and at J to 12 bases, leaving 8 bases not matched to a gene. CDR3 nucleotide sequence: TGTGCCAGCAGCCCGACTAGCGGCGAGACGCAGTTCTTC. This encodes CASSPTSGETQFF.

This chain connects TRBV25-1 to TRBJ2-3; D ambiguous. The CDR3 sequence is 16 residues long. Per the germline V gene, CDR1 is MGHDK and CDR2 is SYGVNS. Trimming shortened V by 4 bases and J by 0 bases, and 14 bases separated the two germline ends. The CDR3 sequence is CASSGTRADSTDTQYF. Written as DNA, the CDR3 is TGTGCCAGCAGTGGGACCCGAGCCGATAGCACAGATACGCAGTATTTT.